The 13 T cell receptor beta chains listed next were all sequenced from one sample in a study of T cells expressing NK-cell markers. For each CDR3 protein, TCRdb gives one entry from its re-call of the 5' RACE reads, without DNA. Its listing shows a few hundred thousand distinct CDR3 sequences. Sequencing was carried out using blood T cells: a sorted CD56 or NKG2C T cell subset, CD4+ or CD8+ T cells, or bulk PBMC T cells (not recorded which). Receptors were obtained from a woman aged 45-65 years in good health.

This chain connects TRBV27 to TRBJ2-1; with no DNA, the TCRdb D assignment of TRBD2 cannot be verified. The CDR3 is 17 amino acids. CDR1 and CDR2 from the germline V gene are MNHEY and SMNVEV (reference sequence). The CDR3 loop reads CASKSAPPASRYNEQFF.

The CDR3 protein is CASSPPSGSSYEQYF. The chain has TRBV18 and TRBJ2-7. Germline lookup yields CDR1 KGHSH and CDR2 LQKENI. The CDR3 extends over 15 amino acids.

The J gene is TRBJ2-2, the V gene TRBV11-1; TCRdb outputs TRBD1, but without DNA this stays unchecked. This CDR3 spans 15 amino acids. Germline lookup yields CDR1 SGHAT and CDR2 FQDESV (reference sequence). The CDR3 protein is CASTPPGQGAGELFF.

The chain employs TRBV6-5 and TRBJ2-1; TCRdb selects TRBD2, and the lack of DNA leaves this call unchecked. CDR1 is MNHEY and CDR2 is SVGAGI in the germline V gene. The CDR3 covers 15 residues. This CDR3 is CASTKQGLAGVEQFF.

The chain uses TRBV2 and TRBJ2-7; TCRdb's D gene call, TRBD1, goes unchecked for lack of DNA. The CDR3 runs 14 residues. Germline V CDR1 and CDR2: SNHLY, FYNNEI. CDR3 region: CASSLRDGNYEQYF. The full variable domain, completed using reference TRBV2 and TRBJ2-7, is EPEVTQTPSHQVTQMGQEVILRCVPISNHLYFYWYRQILGQKVEFLVSFYNNEISEKSEIFDDQFSVERPDGSNFTLKIRSTKLEDSAMYFCASSLRDGNYEQYFGPGTRLTVT.

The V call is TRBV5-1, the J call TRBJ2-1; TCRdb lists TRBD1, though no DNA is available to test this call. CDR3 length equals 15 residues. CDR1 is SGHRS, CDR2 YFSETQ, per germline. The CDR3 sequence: CASSSNSGGFNEQFF.

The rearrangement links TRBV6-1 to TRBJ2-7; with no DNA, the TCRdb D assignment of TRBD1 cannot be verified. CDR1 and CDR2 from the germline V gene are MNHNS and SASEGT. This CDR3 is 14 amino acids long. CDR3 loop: CASSLGQHGYEQYF.

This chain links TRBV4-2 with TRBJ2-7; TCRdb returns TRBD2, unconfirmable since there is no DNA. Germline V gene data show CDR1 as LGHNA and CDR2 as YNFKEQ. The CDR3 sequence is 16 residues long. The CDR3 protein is CASSLSGLSSSYEQYF.

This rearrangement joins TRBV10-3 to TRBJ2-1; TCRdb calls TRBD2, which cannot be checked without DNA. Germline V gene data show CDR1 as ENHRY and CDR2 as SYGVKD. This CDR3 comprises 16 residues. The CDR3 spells CAISESRASGINEQFF.

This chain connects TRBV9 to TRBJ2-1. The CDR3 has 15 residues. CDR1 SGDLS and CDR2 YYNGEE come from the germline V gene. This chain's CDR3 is CASSFLTGDYNEQFF.

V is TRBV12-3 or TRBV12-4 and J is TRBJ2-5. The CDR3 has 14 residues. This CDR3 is CASSLVLSEETQYF.

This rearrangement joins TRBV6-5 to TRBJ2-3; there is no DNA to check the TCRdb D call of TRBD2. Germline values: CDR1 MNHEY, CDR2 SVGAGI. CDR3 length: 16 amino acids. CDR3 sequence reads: CASSYGLAGGADTQYF.

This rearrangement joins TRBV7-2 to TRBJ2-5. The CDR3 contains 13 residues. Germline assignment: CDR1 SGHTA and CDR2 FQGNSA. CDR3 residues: CASSLSVAETQYF.